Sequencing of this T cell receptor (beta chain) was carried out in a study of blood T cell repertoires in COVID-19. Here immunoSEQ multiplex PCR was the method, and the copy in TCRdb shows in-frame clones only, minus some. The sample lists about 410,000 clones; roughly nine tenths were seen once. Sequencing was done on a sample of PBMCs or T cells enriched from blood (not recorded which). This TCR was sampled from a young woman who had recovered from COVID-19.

For the CDR3, the DNA is TGTGCCAGCAGCTTGGTTCACCCGGGGACTCCGGATACGCAGTATTTT. Its translation: CASSLVHPGTPDTQYF. The V and J genes are TRBV11-1 and TRBJ2-3; tentative D call: TRBD2 (6 bases). The CDR3 is 16 residues long. Trimming stripped 3 bases from V and 6 bases from J, with 19 bases between. Germline CDR1 SGHAT, CDR2 FQDESV (reference sequence). The full variable domain, in which reference TRBV11-1 and TRBJ2-3 provide the parts outside the CDR3, is EAEVAQSPRYKITEKSQAVAFWCDPISGHATLYWYRQILGQGPELLVQFQDESVVDDSQLPKDRFSAERLKGVDSTLKIQPAELGDSAMYLCASSLVHPGTPDTQYFGPGTRLTVL.